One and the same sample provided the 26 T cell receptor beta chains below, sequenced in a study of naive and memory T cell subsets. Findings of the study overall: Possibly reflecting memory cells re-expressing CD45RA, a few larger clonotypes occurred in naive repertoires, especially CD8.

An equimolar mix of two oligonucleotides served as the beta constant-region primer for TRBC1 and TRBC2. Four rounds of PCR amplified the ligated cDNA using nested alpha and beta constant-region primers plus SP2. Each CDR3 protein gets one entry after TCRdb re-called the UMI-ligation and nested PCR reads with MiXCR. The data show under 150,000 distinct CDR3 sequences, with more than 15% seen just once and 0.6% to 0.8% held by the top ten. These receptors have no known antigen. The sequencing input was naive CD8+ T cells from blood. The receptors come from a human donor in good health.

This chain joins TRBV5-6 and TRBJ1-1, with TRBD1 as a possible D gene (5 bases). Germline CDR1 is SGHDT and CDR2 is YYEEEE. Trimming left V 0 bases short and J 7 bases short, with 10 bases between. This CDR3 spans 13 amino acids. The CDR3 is CASSLGGAGEAFF. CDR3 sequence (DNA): TGTGCCAGCAGCTTGGGAGGGGCTGGTGAAGCTTTCTTT.

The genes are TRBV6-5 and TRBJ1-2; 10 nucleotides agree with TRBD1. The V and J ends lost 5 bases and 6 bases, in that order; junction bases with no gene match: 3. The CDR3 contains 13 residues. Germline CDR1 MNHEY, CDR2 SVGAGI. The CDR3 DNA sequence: TGTGCCAGCAGTCTCGGACAGGGGGATGGCTACACCTTC. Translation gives CASSLGQGDGYTF.

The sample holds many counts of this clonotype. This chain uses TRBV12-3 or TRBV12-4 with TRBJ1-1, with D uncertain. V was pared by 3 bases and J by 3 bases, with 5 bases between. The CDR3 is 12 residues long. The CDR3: CASSFGDTEAFF. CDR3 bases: TGTGCCAGCAGTTTTGGGGACACTGAAGCTTTCTTT.

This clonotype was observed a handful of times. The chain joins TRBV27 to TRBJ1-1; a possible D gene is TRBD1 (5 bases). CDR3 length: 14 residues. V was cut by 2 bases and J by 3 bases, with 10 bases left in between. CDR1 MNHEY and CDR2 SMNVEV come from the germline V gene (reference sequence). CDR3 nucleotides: TGTGCCAGCAGTTTACGACAGAAAGACACTGAAGCTTTCTTT. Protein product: CASSLRQKDTEAFF.

CDR3 DNA: TGTGCCAGCAGCTGGACTAGCGGGACCCACTCCTACGAGCAGTACTTC. It specifies CASSWTSGTHSYEQYF. The chain recombines TRBV28 with TRBJ2-7, with TRBD2 identical over 12 bases. Germline-derived CDR1 and CDR2 are MDHEN and SYDVKM. Trimming removed 6 bases from V and 0 bases from J; junction bases left unmatched: 6. The CDR3 loop spans 16 amino acids.

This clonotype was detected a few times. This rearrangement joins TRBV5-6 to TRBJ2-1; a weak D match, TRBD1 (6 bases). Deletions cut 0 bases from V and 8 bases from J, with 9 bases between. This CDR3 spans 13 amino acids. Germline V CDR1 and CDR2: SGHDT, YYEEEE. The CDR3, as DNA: TGTGCCAGCAGCTTGGGGCAGGGGTATGAGCAGTTCTTC. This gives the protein CASSLGQGYEQFF.

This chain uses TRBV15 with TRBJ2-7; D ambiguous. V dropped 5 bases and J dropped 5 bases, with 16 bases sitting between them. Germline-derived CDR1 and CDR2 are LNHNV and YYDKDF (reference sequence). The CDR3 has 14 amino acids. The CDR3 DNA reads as TGTGCCACCAGCCAAGTGGGTTTGGGTAACGAGCAGTACTTC. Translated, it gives CATSQVGLGNEQYF. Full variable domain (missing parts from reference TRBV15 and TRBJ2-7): DAMVIQNPRYQVTQFGKPVTLSCSQTLNHNVMYWYQQKSSQAPKLLFHYYDKDFNNEADTPDNFQSRRPNTSFCFLDIRSPGLGDTAMYLCATSQVGLGNEQYFGPGTRLTVT.

In nucleotides, the CDR3 is TGTGCCAGCAGCCAACTAGACCTAGACAATGAGCAGTTCTTC. It yields the protein CASSQLDLDNEQFF. The chain recombines TRBV14 with TRBJ2-1, with D unresolved. The CDR3 spans 14 residues. The V end was cut by 2 bases, the J end by 5 bases, with 10 bases between. From germline, CDR1 is SGHDN and CDR2 FVKESK.

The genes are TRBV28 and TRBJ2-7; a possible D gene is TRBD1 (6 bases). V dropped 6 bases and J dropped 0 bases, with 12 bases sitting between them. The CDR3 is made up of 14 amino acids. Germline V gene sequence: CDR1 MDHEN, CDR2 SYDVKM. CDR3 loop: CASSLGDTSYEQYF. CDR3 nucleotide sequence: TGTGCCAGCAGCTTGGGGGACACCTCCTACGAGCAGTACTTC. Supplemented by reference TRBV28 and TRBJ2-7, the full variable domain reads DVKVTQSSRYLVKRTGEKVFLECVQDMDHENMFWYRQDPGLGLRLIYFSYDVKMKEKGDIPEGYSVSREKKERFSLILESASTNQTSMYLCASSLGDTSYEQYFGPGTRLTVT.

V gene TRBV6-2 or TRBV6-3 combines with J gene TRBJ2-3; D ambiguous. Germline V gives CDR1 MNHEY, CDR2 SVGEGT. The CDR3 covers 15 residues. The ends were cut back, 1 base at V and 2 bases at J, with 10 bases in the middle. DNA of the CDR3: TGTGCCAGCAGTTACTTCCCGGATCCCACAGATACGCAGTATTTT. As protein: CASSYFPDPTDTQYF.

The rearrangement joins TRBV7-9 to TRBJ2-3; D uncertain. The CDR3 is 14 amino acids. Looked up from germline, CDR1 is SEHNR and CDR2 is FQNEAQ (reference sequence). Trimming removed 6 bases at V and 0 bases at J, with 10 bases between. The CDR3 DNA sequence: TGTGCCAGCAGTCATAAGACTAGCACAGATACGCAGTATTTT. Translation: CASSHKTSTDTQYF. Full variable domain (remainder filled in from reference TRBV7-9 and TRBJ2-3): DTGVSQNPRHKITKRGQNVTFRCDPISEHNRLYWYRQTLGQGPEFLTYFQNEAQLEKSRLLSDRFSAERPKGSFSTLEIQRTEQGDSAMYLCASSHKTSTDTQYFGPGTRLTVL.

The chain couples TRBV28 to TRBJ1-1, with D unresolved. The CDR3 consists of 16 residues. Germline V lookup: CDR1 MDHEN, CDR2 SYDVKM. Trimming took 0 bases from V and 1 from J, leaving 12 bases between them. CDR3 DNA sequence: TGTGCCAGCAGTTTATGGACACCCTTCGGGAACACTGAAGCTTTCTTT. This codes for CASSLWTPFGNTEAFF.

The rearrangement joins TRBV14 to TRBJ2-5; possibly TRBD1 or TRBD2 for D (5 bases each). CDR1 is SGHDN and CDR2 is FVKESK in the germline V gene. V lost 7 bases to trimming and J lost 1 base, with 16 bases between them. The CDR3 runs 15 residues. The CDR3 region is CASNQLRDAQETQYF. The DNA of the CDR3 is TGTGCCAGCAACCAGCTTAGGGACGCCCAAGAGACCCAGTACTTC.

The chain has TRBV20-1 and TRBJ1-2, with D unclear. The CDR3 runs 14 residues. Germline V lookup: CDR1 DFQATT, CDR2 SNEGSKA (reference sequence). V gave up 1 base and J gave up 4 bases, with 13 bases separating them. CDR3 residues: CSARGVPALYGYTF. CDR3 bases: TGCAGTGCTAGAGGGGTCCCAGCTCTCTATGGCTACACCTTC.

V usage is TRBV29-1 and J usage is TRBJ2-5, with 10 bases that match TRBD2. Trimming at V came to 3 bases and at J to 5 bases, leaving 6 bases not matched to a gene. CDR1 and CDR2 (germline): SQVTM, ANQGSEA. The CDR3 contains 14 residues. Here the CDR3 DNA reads TGCAGCGTTGATGGTAGCGGGAGGTGGGAGACCCAGTACTTC. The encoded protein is CSVDGSGRWETQYF.

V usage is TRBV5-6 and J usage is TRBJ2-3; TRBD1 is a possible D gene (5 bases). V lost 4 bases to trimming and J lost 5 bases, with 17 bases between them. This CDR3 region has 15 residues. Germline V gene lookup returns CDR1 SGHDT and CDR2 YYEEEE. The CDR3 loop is CASSVLAGLEDTQYF. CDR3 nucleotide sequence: TGTGCCAGCAGCGTCCTCGCAGGGCTAGAAGATACGCAGTATTTT. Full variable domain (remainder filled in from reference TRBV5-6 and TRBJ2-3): DAGVTQSPTHLIKTRGQQVTLRCSPKSGHDTVSWYQQALGQGPQFIFQYYEEEERQRGNFPDRFSGHQFPNYSSELNVNALLLGDSALYLCASSVLAGLEDTQYFGPGTRLTVL.

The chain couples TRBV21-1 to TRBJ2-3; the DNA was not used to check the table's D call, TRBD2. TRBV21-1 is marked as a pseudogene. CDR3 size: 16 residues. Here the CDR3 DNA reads TGTGCCAGCAGCAAAGCAGGAGCGGATCGCACAGATACGCAGTATTTT. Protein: CASSKAGADRTDTQYF.

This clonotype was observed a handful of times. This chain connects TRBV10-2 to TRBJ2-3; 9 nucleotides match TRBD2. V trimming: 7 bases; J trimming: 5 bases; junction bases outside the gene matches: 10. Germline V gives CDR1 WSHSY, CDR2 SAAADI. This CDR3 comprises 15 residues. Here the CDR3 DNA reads TGCGCCAGCAATCCCGTTAGCGGGAGAGGAGATACGCAGTATTTT. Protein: CASNPVSGRGDTQYF.

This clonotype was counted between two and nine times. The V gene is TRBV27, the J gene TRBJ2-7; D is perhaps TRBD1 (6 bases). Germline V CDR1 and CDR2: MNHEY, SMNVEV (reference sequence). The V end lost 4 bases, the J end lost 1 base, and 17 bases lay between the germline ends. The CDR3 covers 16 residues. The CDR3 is CASSSSSTGASYEQYF. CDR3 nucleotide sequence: TGTGCCAGCAGTTCTTCTTCGACAGGAGCTTCCTACGAGCAGTACTTC.

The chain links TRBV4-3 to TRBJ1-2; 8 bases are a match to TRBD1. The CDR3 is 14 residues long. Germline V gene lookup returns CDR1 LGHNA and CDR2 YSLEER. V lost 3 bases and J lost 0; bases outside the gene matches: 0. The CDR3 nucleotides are TGCGCCAGCAGCCAGGGACAGGCTAACTATGGCTACACCTTC. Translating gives CASSQGQANYGYTF.

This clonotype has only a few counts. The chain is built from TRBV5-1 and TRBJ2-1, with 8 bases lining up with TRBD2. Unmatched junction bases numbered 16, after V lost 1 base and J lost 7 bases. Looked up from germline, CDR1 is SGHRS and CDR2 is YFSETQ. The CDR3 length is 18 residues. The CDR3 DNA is TGCGCCAGCAGCTTGTGGGGGCCCGAGACTAGCGAAGGGAATGAGCAGTTCTTC. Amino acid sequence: CASSLWGPETSEGNEQFF.

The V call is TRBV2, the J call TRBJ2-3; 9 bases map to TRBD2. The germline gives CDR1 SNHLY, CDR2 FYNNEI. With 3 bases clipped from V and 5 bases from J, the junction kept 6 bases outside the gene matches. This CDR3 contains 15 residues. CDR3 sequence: CASSDIAGDKDTQYF. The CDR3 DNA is TGTGCCAGCAGTGACATAGCGGGAGATAAAGATACGCAGTATTTT.

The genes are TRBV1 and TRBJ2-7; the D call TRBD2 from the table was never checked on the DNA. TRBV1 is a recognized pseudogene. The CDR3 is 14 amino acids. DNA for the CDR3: TGCACCAGCAGCGGACTAGCGGGGCCTTACGAGCAGTACTTC. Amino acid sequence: CTSSGLAGPYEQYF.

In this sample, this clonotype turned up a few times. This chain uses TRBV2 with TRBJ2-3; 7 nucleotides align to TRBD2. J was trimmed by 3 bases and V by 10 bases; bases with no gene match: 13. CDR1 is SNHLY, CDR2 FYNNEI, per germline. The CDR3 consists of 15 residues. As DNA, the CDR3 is TGTGCCATCAAGACTAGCCGGAGTCAGACAGATACGCAGTATTTT. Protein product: CAIKTSRSQTDTQYF.

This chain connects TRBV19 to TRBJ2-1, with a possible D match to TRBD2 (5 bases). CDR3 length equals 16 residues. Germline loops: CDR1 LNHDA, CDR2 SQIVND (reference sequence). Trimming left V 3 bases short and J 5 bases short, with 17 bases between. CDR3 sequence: CASSILGLAGDNEQFF. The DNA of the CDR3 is TGTGCCAGTAGTATTTTAGGGCTAGCAGGAGACAATGAGCAGTTCTTC.

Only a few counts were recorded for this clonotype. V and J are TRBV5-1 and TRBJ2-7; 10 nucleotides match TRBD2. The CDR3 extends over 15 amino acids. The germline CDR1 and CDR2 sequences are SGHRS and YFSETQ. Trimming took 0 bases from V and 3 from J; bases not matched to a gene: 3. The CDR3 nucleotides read TGCGCCAGCAGCTTGGTCGGACTAGCGGTCTACGAGCAGTACTTC. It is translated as CASSLVGLAVYEQYF.